What follows is one T cell receptor beta chain and its context. What it recognizes is unknown. Six replicates per PBMC sample, mostly from 480 ng of genomic DNA. Profiling relied on immunoSEQ multiplex PCR, and the TCRdb table lists in-frame clones only, not all of them. The sample shows about 16,000 clones, around 74% of them seen only once. This sample was included in a study of neoadjuvant anti-PD-1 for oral cavity cancer. About the study: Patients without progression received a fourth nivolumab dose around day 43, then surgical resection on days 50-56.

These oral cavity squamous cell carcinomas were HPV-negative and locally advanced. Whole-study results and caveats: TCR analyses covered only three patients per response group.

The CDR3 runs to 16 residues. The V and J ends lost 0 bases and 2 bases, in that order; junction bases with no gene match: 4. In germline, CDR1 is MNHEY, CDR2 SVGAGI. Sequencing was performed on PBMCs, taken before nivolumab (anti-PD-1) treatment. The TCR originated in a person between 35 and 79 years old with oral cavity squamous cell carcinoma. This chain connects TRBV6-5 to TRBJ2-7; TRBD2 matches at 10 bases. This chain's CDR3 is CASSYSASGSTYEQYF. As DNA, the CDR3 is TGTGCCAGCAGTTACTCGGCTAGCGGGAGCACCTACGAGCAGTACTTC.